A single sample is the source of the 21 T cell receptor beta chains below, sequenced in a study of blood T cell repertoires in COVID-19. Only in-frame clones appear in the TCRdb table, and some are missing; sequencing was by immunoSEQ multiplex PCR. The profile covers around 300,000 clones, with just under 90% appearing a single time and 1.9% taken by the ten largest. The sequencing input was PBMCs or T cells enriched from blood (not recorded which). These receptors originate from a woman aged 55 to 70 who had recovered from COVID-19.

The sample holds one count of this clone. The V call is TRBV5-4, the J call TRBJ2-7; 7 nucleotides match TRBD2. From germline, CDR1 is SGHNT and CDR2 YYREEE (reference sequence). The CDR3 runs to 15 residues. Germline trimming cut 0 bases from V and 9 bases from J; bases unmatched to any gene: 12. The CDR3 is CASSLEGRGGGGQYF. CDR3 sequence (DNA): TGTGCCAGCAGCTTGGAGGGTAGGGGAGGCGGGGGGCAGTACTTC.

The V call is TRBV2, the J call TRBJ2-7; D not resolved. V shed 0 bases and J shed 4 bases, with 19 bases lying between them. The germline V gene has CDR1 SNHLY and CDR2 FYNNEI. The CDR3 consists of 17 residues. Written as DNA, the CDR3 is TGTGCCAGCAGTGAAGCCCCTGTCCTACAGACACTTTACGAGCAGTACTTC. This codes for CASSEAPVLQTLYEQYF.

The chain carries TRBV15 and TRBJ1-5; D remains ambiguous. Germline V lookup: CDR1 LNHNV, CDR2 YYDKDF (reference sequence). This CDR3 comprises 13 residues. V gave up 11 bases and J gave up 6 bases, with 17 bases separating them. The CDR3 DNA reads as TGTGCCGTAGCAGAGGGCCGGATTCAGCCCCAGCATTTT. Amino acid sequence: CAVAEGRIQPQHF.

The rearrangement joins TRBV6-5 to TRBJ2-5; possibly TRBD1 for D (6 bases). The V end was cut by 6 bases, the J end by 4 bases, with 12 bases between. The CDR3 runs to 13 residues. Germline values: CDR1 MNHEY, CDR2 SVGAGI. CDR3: CASSLQGPETQYF. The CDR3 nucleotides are TGTGCCAGCAGCCTTCAGGGGCCAGAGACCCAGTACTTC.

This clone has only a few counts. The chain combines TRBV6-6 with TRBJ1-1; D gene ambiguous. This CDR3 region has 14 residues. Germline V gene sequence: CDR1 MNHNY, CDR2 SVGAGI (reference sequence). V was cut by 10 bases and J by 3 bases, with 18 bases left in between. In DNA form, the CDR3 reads TGTGCCACCAGGCGGAGGGAAGGATACACTGAAGCTTTCTTT. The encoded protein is CATRRREGYTEAFF.

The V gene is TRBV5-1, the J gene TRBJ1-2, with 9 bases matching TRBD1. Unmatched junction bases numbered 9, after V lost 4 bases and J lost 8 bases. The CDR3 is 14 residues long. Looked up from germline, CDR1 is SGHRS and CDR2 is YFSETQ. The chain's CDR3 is CASSDPGQGRGYTF. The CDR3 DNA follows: TGCGCCAGCAGCGATCCGGGACAGGGTCGGGGCTACACCTTC.

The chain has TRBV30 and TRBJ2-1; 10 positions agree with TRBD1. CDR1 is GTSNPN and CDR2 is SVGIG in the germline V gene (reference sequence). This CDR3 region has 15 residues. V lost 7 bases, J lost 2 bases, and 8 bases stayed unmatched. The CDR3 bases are TGTGCCTCCAGAACCGGACAGGGGGCCTACAATGAGCAGTTCTTC. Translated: CASRTGQGAYNEQFF.

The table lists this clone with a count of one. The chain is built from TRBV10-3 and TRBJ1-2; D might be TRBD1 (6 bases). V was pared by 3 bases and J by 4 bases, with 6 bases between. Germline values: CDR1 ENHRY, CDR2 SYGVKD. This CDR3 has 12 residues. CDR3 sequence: CAISEGGYGYTF. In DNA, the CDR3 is TGTGCCATCAGTGAAGGGGGCTATGGCTACACCTTC.

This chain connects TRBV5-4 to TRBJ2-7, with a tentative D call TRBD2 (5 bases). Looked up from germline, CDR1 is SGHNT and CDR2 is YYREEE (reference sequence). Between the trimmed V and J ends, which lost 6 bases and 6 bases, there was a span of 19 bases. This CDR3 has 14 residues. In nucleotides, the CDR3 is TGTGCCAGCACCCCTGGGAGAGGGTCGGGCGAGCAGTACTTC. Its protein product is CASTPGRGSGEQYF.

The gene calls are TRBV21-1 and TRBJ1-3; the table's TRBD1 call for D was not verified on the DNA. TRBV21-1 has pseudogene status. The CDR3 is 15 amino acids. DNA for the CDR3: TGTGCCAGCAGCAAAGTGACAGGCTCTGGAAACACCATATATTTT. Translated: CASSKVTGSGNTIYF.

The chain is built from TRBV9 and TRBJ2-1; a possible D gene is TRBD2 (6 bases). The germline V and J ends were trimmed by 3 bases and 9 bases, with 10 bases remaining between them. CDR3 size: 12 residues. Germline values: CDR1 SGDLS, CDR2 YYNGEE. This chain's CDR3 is CASSGTSSEQFF. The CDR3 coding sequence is TGTGCCAGCAGCGGTACTAGCAGTGAGCAGTTCTTC.

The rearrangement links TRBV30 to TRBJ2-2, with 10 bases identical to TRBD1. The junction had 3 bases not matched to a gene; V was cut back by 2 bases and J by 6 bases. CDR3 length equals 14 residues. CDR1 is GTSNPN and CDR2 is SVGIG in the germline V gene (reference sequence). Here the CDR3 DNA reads TGTGCCTGGAGTCTGACAGGGGGCCCCGGGGAGCTGTTTTTT. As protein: CAWSLTGGPGELFF.

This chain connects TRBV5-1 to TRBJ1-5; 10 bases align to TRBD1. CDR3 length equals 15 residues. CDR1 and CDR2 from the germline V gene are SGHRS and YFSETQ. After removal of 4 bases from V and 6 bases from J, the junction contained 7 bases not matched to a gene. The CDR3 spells CASSPGQGILQPQHF. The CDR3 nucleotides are TGCGCCAGCAGCCCGGGACAGGGGATCCTTCAGCCCCAGCATTTT.

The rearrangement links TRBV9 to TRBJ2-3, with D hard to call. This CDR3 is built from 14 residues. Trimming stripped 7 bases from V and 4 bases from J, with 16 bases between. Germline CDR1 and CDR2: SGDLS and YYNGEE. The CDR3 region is CASGSSAYSDTQYF. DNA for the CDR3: TGTGCCAGCGGCTCTAGTGCATATTCAGATACGCAGTATTTT.

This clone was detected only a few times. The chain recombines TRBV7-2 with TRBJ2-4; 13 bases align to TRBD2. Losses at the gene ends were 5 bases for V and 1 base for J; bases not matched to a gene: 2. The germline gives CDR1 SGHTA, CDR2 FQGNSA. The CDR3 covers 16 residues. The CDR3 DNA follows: TGTGCCAGCAGCGCGACTAGCGGGGGGGCCAAAAACATTCAGTACTTC. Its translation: CASSATSGGAKNIQYF.

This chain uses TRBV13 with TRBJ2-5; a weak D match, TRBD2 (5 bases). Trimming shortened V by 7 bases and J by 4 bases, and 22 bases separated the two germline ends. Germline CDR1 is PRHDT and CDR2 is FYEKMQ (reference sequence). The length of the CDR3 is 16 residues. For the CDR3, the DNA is TGTGCCAGCATATGCCCGGAGGCCAGCCATCGAGAGACCCAGTACTTC. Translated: CASICPEASHRETQYF.

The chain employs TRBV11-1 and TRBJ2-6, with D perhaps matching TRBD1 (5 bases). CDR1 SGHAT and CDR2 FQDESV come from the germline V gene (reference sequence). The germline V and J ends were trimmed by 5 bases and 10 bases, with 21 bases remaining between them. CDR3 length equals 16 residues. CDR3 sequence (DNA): TGTGCCAGCAGCCCAATGACAGAGACGGAGAGAAACGTCCTGACTTTC. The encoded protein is CASSPMTETERNVLTF.

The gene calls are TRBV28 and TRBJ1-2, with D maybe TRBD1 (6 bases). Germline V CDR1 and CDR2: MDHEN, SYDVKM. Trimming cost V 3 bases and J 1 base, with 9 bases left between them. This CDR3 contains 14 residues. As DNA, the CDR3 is TGTGCCAGCAGTTTGTACAGGGTTAACTATGGCTACACCTTC. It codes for CASSLYRVNYGYTF.

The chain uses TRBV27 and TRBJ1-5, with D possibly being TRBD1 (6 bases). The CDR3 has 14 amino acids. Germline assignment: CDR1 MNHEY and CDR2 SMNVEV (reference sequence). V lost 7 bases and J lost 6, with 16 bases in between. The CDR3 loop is CASTSDPRGQPQHF. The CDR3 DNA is TGTGCCAGCACCTCCGACCCCAGGGGTCAGCCCCAGCATTTT.

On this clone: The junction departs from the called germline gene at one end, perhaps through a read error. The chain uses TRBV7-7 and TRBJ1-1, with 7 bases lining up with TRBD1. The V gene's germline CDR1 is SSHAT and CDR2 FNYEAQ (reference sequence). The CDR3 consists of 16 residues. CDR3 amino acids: CASSSPPGQLNTEAFF. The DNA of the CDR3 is TGTGCTAGCAGCTCCCCTCCGGGACAGCTGAACACTGAAGCTTTCTTT.

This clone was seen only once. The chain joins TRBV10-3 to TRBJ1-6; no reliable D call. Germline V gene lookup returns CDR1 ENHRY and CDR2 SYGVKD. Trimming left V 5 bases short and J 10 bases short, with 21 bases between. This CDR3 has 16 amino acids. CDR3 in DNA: TGTGCCATCAGTAGCGTGGACGGACTGATGGCGTCACCCCTCCACTTT. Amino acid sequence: CAISSVDGLMASPLHF.